These 6 T cell receptor beta chains were all obtained from the same sample, sequenced in a study of T cells in Graves' hyperthyroidism and ophthalmopathy. RNA transcripts yielded amplified TCR beta CDR3 regions. Researchers ran a first-round RT-PCR on the TCR CDR3 using the HTBI primer set. TCRdb re-called the multiplex PCR reads through MiXCR, storing one row per CDR3 protein. Of about 280,000 distinct CDR3 sequences listed, 25% to 30% are singletons. Sequenced input: blood. The receptors here all came from a man between 40 and 49 years old with Graves' hyperthyroidism that later progressed to Graves' ophthalmopathy.

At least ten counts were recorded for this clonotype. The chain has TRBV30 and TRBJ2-7, with TRBD1 as a possible D gene (5 bases). The CDR3 has 13 residues. Germline V gene data show CDR1 as GTSNPN and CDR2 as SVGIG (reference sequence). Trimming removed 5 bases from V and 7 bases from J, with 18 bases in between. Here the CDR3 reads CAWGRVRSLEQYF. In DNA form, the CDR3 reads TGTGCCTGGGGCAGGGTCAGGTCCTTAGAGCAGTACTTC.

This clonotype has a count of ten or more. The gene calls are TRBV7-2 and TRBJ2-1; D is possibly TRBD1 or TRBD2 (5 bases each). Germline lookup yields CDR1 SGHTA and CDR2 FQGNSA. This CDR3 has 18 residues. Deletions cut 5 bases from V and 0 bases from J, with 20 bases between. DNA for the CDR3: TGTGCCAGCAGCCCCCCCCCAACGGGGCCAAGCTCCTACAATGAGCAGTTCTTC. This translates into CASSPPPTGPSSYNEQFF.

This clonotype showed up many times. The chain recombines TRBV28 with TRBJ2-7, with 9 bases fitting TRBD2. Germline-derived CDR1 and CDR2 are MDHEN and SYDVKM. Trimming cost V 2 bases and J 3 bases; bases outside gene matches: 8. CDR3 length: 16 residues. DNA for the CDR3: TGTGCCAGCAGTTTAGATCCCAGCGGGAGGTTCTACGAGCAGTACTTC. Its protein product is CASSLDPSGRFYEQYF. The full variable domain, completed using reference TRBV28 and TRBJ2-7, is DVKVTQSSRYLVKRTGEKVFLECVQDMDHENMFWYRQDPGLGLRLIYFSYDVKMKEKGDIPEGYSVSREKKERFSLILESASTNQTSMYLCASSLDPSGRFYEQYFGPGTRLTVT.

Ten or more counts support this clonotype. This chain uses TRBV20-1 with TRBJ2-5, with D possibly matching TRBD2 (7 bases). This CDR3 is built from 15 residues. Germline lookup yields CDR1 DFQATT and CDR2 SNEGSKA (reference sequence). Trimming pared 6 bases from V and 0 bases from J, leaving 17 bases between. CDR3 in amino acids: CSAHMGGGYQETQYF. The CDR3 DNA is TGCAGTGCACATATGGGCGGGGGCTACCAAGAGACCCAGTACTTC.

This clonotype was seen many times. The genes are TRBV9 and TRBJ1-1, with 9 bases identical to TRBD1. The V gene end was trimmed by 0 bases and the J gene end by 4 bases; junction bases not matched to a gene: 4. The CDR3 runs to 15 residues. Germline V gene sequence: CDR1 SGDLS, CDR2 YYNGEE. CDR3 in DNA: TGTGCCAGCAGCGTAGCGACAGGGGGGAGCACTGAAGCTTTCTTT. Its protein product is CASSVATGGSTEAFF.

The rearrangement links TRBV6-1 to TRBJ1-3; D might be TRBD1 (6 bases). The CDR3 extends over 14 amino acids. The germline V and J ends were trimmed by 6 bases and 3 bases, with 12 bases remaining between them. CDR1 is MNHNS and CDR2 is SASEGT in the germline V gene. As DNA, the CDR3 is TGTGCCAGCAGCCAGGGGACGGATGGAAACACCATATATTTT. Amino acids: CASSQGTDGNTIYF.